The clone carrying this TCR beta chain turned up a few times. The antigen is undetermined. This entry is derived from a study of shared clonotypes between healthy human individuals. Findings and limits, study-wide: Rarefaction showed that sequencing of sorted subsets was incomplete (despite large depth).

TCRdb's copy holds only in-frame clones and misses some; the assay was immunoSEQ multiplex PCR. The repertoire holds about 330,000 clones, with 74% as singletons. V dropped 3 bases and J dropped 4 bases, with 17 bases sitting between them. Germline-derived CDR1 and CDR2 are SGHKS and YYEKEE (reference sequence). The CDR3 spans 16 residues. This TCR derives from a young man in good health. Sequencing was done on a sample of memory CD4+ T cells sorted from blood. Described subset: CD45RA-negative fraction. This sequence joins TRBV5-5 and TRBJ2-1; weak D call: TRBD1 (6 bases). This chain's CDR3 is CASSSSPGVGYNEQFF. In DNA, the CDR3 is TGTGCCAGCAGCTCCTCGCCAGGGGTTGGGTACAATGAGCAGTTCTTC.